These 11 T cell receptor beta chains were all obtained from the same sample, sequenced in a study of blood T cell repertoires in COVID-19. Method: immunoSEQ multiplex PCR; TCRdb's copy keeps in-frame clones and lacks some. The table shows some 180,000 clones, with 80% to 90% occurring only once. The sequencing input was peripheral blood. These receptors all stem from a woman aged 40 to 50 with COVID-19, enrolled during active disease.

The chain uses TRBV12-3 or TRBV12-4 and TRBJ2-1; no definite D call. Deletions cut 5 bases from V and 8 bases from J, with 10 bases between. The CDR3 has 12 residues. CDR3 region: CASSPSEDEQFF. The CDR3 bases are TGTGCCAGCAGTCCCAGTGAAGATGAGCAGTTCTTC.

The chain employs TRBV9 and TRBJ2-7, with 10 bases lining up with TRBD1. CDR3 length equals 13 residues. V trimming: 3 bases; J trimming: 4 bases; junction bases outside the gene matches: 1. Germline CDR1 reads SGDLS; CDR2 reads YYNGEE. CDR3 bases: TGTGCCAGCAGCGGGACAGGGGGTTACGAGCAGTACTTC. As protein: CASSGTGGYEQYF. Based on the CDR3 plus reference TRBV9 and TRBJ2-7, the full variable domain is DSGVTQTPKHLITATGQRVTLRCSPRSGDLSVYWYQQSLDQGLQFLIQYYNGEERAKGNILERFSAQQFPDLHSELNLSSLELGDSALYFCASSGTGGYEQYFGPGTRLTVT.

The V and J genes are TRBV15 and TRBJ2-5; D may be TRBD2 (6 bases). This CDR3 has 13 amino acids. CDR1 is LNHNV, CDR2 YYDKDF, per germline (reference sequence). The V end lost 1 base, the J end lost 4 bases, and 7 bases lay between the germline ends. In nucleotides, the CDR3 is TGTGCCACCAGCAGAGCACTAGCAGAGACCCAGTACTTC. This translates into CATSRALAETQYF.

This clone has a count of ten or more. This rearrangement joins TRBV6-5 to TRBJ1-6; D is unclear. The CDR3 consists of 15 residues. V shed 0 bases and J shed 11 bases, with 14 bases lying between them. CDR1 is MNHEY and CDR2 is SVGAGI in the germline V gene. The chain's CDR3 is CASSYSTAGGTPLHF. CDR3 in DNA: TGTGCCAGCAGTTACTCGACGGCAGGAGGGACACCCCTCCACTTT.

The chain joins TRBV9 to TRBJ2-2; 14 positions agree with TRBD2. V gave up 2 bases and J gave up 7 bases; unmatched junction bases: 4. The CDR3 has 16 residues. CDR1 and CDR2 from the germline V gene are SGDLS and YYNGEE. CDR3 DNA: TGTGCCAGCAGCGTGACTAGCGGGAGGGAAGGCGGGGAGCTGTTTTTT. This gives the protein CASSVTSGREGGELFF.

The chain joins TRBV5-1 to TRBJ2-3, with a weak D call TRBD2 (6 bases). This CDR3 has 15 residues. V shed 2 bases and J shed 0 bases, with 10 bases lying between them. The germline CDR1 and CDR2 sequences are SGHRS and YFSETQ. The DNA for the CDR3 is TGCGCCAGCAGCTTCGGGGGAGTCAGCACAGATACGCAGTATTTT. Translated: CASSFGGVSTDTQYF.

This chain connects TRBV20-1 to TRBJ2-2, with a possible D match to TRBD1 (5 bases). The CDR3 totals 14 residues. The germline V and J ends were trimmed by 3 bases and 6 bases, with 14 bases remaining between them. Germline CDR1 is DFQATT and CDR2 is SNEGSKA (reference sequence). The CDR3 protein is CSASKVGASGELFF. As DNA, the CDR3 is TGCAGTGCTAGTAAGGTTGGGGCCTCCGGGGAGCTGTTTTTT.

The V gene is TRBV2, the J gene TRBJ2-1; perhaps TRBD1 as D (6 bases). The V end was cut by 1 base, the J end by 8 bases, with 18 bases between. The CDR3 spans 16 residues. The germline gives CDR1 SNHLY, CDR2 FYNNEI. The CDR3 loop is CASSEVPGALGYEQFF. The CDR3 DNA follows: TGTGCCAGCAGTGAAGTGCCAGGGGCCCTTGGGTATGAGCAGTTCTTC.

The chain combines TRBV5-1 with TRBJ1-1, with D perhaps matching TRBD1 (5 bases). Trimming removed 0 bases from V and 4 bases from J, with 7 bases in between. CDR1 is SGHRS, CDR2 YFSETQ, per germline. This CDR3 region has 13 residues. The CDR3 sequence is CASSLDGATEAFF. CDR3 DNA: TGCGCCAGCAGCTTGGATGGGGCCACTGAAGCTTTCTTT.

This rearrangement joins TRBV5-6 to TRBJ1-5, with D perhaps TRBD1 (5 bases). V was pared by 0 bases and J by 4 bases, with 8 bases between. This CDR3 is built from 14 residues. CDR1 SGHDT and CDR2 YYEEEE come from the germline V gene. The CDR3, as DNA: TGTGCCAGCAGCTTGGGACAGACAAATCAGCCCCAGCATTTT. Translation gives CASSLGQTNQPQHF.

V gene TRBV28 combines with J gene TRBJ2-4; no definite D call. The CDR3 is 13 residues long. The V end was cut by 4 bases, the J end by 3 bases, with 7 bases between. Germline V CDR1 and CDR2: MDHEN, SYDVKM. The CDR3 bases are TGTGCCAGCAGTTGGTTCGGCAAAAACATTCAGTACTTC. This codes for CASSWFGKNIQYF. Supplemented by reference TRBV28 and TRBJ2-4, the full variable domain reads DVKVTQSSRYLVKRTGEKVFLECVQDMDHENMFWYRQDPGLGLRLIYFSYDVKMKEKGDIPEGYSVSREKKERFSLILESASTNQTSMYLCASSWFGKNIQYFGAGTRLSVL.